This T cell receptor beta chain was documented in a study of OX40 agonist ivuxolimab in advanced cancers. Study results and caveats: With doses of 0.1-3.0 mg/kg, partial responders showed among the lowest clonal expansion.

Unmatched junction bases numbered 16, after V lost 8 bases and J lost 6 bases. Germline V gives CDR1 MDHEN, CDR2 SYDVKM. CDR3 length: 15 amino acids. TCRdb's copy holds only in-frame clones and misses some; the assay was immunoSEQ multiplex PCR. The data contain about 36,000 clones, roughly three quarters of them singletons. A word on this clone: Its cognate antigen is unknown.

V is TRBV28 and J is TRBJ2-7, with 7 bases lining up with TRBD2. The sample was CD4+ or CD8+ T cells sorted from blood, taken in a trial of the OX40 agonist ivuxolimab. This clonotype was sampled from an adult with an advanced solid tumor such as melanoma, head and neck, liver or kidney cancer. The CDR3 is CASRPGGTLWGEQYF. As DNA, the CDR3 is TGTGCCAGCCGACCGGGGGGTACGTTGTGGGGCGAGCAGTACTTC.